Listed below are T cell receptor beta chains from one sample, sequenced in a study of shared clonotypes between healthy human individuals. This table comes from immunoSEQ multiplex PCR, and its TCRdb copy is limited to in-frame clones, with some not included. The data show about 580,000 clones, 95% to 98% seen once. Material for sequencing was naive CD8+ T cells sorted from blood. These receptors were obtained from a young man in good health. CDR3s include the opening cysteine and the closing phenylalanine or tryptophan. Each record gives: D gene, J gene, clone size, V gene, CDR3 protein, CDR3 DNA. The D gene is left open where the match is weak. The listing skips clone size in some rows; elsewhere it reads once, few, many or a size class.

. | TRBJ2-7 | . | TRBV6-1 | CASSEGRERYGEQYF | TGTGCCAGCAGTGAAGGCAGGGAAAGGTATGGCGAGCAGTACTTC
. | TRBJ2-3 | . | TRBV13 | CASSTNLIADTQYF | TGTGCCAGCAGCACTAACTTGATTGCAGATACGCAGTATTTT
. | TRBJ1-1 | . | TRBV20-1 | CSAIQGTEAFF | TGCAGTGCTATTCAGGGGACTGAAGCTTTCTTT
TRBD1 | TRBJ2-3 | . | TRBV11-2 | CASSLVPTGRTDTQYF | TGTGCCAGCAGCTTAGTACCGACAGGGCGCACAGATACGCAGTATTTT
. | TRBJ1-2 | . | TRBV27 | CASSFTVGAVDGYTF | TGTGCCAGCAGTTTTACAGTGGGGGCGGTGGATGGCTACACCTTC
TRBD1 | TRBJ1-2 | . | TRBV7-2 | CASSLNRGIQEGYTF | TGTGCCAGCAGCCTGAACAGGGGAATCCAGGAAGGCTACACCTTC
. | TRBJ2-7 | once | TRBV7-9 | CASSHSLAWYEQYF | TGTGCCAGCAGCCATTCACTGGCTTGGTACGAGCAGTACTTC
. | TRBJ2-3 | . | TRBV27 | CASSPRRPDTQYF | TGTGCCAGCAGTCCTCGGAGACCAGATACGCAGTATTTT
TRBD2 | TRBJ2-1 | . | TRBV15 | CATTGGLAGGIYNEQFF | TGTGCCACCACCGGCGGACTAGCGGGAGGGATCTACAATGAGCAGTTCTTC
. | TRBJ2-3 | . | TRBV7-9 | CASSLPDPRTVTDTQYF | TGTGCCAGCAGCCTCCCCGACCCACGGACGGTCACAGATACGCAGTATTTT
. | TRBJ2-7 | . | TRBV28 | CASSLAPRLVLYEQYF | TGTGCCAGCAGTTTGGCCCCTAGGTTAGTTTTGTACGAGCAGTACTTC
. | TRBJ2-7 | . | TRBV7-6 | CASSLRLRDGEQYF | TGTGCCAGCAGCTTAAGGTTAAGAGATGGCGAGCAGTACTTC
TRBD2 | TRBJ2-5 | . | TRBV6-5 | CASSPTSWETQYF | TGTGCCAGCAGCCCGACTAGCTGGGAGACCCAGTACTTC
TRBD2 | TRBJ2-7 | . | TRBV7-8 | CASREGGSTSRYF | TGTGCCAGCAGGGAGGGCGGGAGCACCTCCCGGTACTTC
. | TRBJ2-7 | . | TRBV6-5 | CASSYSTLGSYEQYF | TGTGCCAGCAGTTACTCGACTCTGGGGAGCTACGAGCAGTACTTC
TRBD2 | TRBJ2-3 | . | TRBV5-1 | CASSPGLGDTQDTQYF | TGCGCCAGCAGTCCGGGACTAGGAGACACACAAGATACGCAGTATTTT
. | TRBJ1-2 | . | TRBV6-6 | CASSWGDGYTF | TGTGCCAGCAGTTGGGGTGATGGCTACACCTTC
TRBD2 | TRBJ2-2 | . | TRBV28 | CASSMTSGRDRAGELFF | TGTGCCAGCAGCATGACTAGCGGGAGGGATAGGGCCGGGGAGCTGTTTTTT
. | TRBJ1-5 | . | TRBV5-6 | CASSLGEGQPQHF | TGTGCCAGCAGCTTGGGAGAGGGGCAGCCCCAGCATTTT
TRBD1 | TRBJ1-5 | . | TRBV7-9 | CASSRAGAGGNQPQHF | TGTGCCAGCAGCCGAGCCGGGGCAGGGGGGAATCAGCCCCAGCATTTT
TRBD2 | TRBJ2-7 | . | TRBV29-1 | CSVGSGRKRDEQYF | TGCAGCGTTGGAAGCGGGAGAAAGCGTGACGAGCAGTACTTC
. | TRBJ2-7 | . | TRBV11-2 | CASSLVAAVSYEQYF | TGTGCCAGCAGCTTAGTTGCGGCCGTCTCCTACGAGCAGTACTTC
. | TRBJ2-5 | once | TRBV7-9 | CASSLVGLQETQYF | TGTGCCAGCAGCTTAGTCGGGCTCCAAGAGACCCAGTACTTC
. | TRBJ2-1 | . | TRBV5-1 | CASSLKGNEQFF | TGCGCCAGCAGCTTGAAGGGGAATGAGCAGTTCTTC
TRBD2 | TRBJ2-1 | . | TRBV11-2 | CASSLRGLRVVRGEQFF | TGTGCCAGCAGCCTAAGGGGACTAAGGGTAGTACGGGGTGAGCAGTTCTTC
. | TRBJ1-1 | . | TRBV29-1 | CSSPGDTEAFF | TGCAGCTCCCCGGGGGACACTGAAGCTTTCTTT
TRBD1 | TRBJ2-7 | . | TRBV27 | CASSWDRERVGNEQYF | TGTGCCAGCAGTTGGGACAGGGAGAGAGTTGGGAACGAGCAGTACTTC
. | TRBJ2-7 | . | TRBV9 | CASSLLGAADVYEQYF | TGTGCCAGCAGCCTCCTTGGAGCGGCAGACGTTTACGAGCAGTACTTC
. | TRBJ2-3 | . | TRBV7-7 | CASSFRKGDTQYF | TGTGCTAGCAGCTTTCGGAAGGGAGATACGCAGTATTTT
TRBD2 | TRBJ2-1 | . | TRBV27 | CASSLLLAGGGMKNEQFF | TGTGCCAGCAGTTTACTACTAGCGGGAGGGGGAATGAAGAATGAGCAGTTCTTC
. | TRBJ2-7 | . | TRBV7-9 | CASRMTNSYEQYF | TGTGCCAGCAGGATGACAAACTCCTACGAGCAGTACTTC
TRBD2 | TRBJ2-7 | . | TRBV28 | CASSPPPMGLQYEQYF | TGTGCCAGCAGTCCACCCCCGATGGGACTACAATACGAGCAGTACTTC
. | TRBJ2-7 | . | TRBV18 | CASSSAPGTYEQYF | TGTGCCAGCTCATCAGCCCCGGGAACCTACGAGCAGTACTTC
. | TRBJ2-7 | . | TRBV9 | CASSPSGIHHEQYF | TGTGCCAGCAGCCCCTCTGGGATTCATCACGAGCAGTACTTC
TRBD2 | TRBJ2-1 | once | TRBV6-6 | CASSWSSGVYNEQFF | TGTGCCAGCAGTTGGTCCAGCGGGGTGTACAATGAGCAGTTCTTC
. | TRBJ2-3 | . | TRBV12-5 | CASGDDRGGSTDTQYF | TGTGCTAGTGGTGACGACAGAGGGGGGAGCACAGATACGCAGTATTTT
. | TRBJ2-1 | . | TRBV13 | CASSSGLKASYNEQFF | TGTGCCAGCAGCTCGGGACTCAAAGCGTCCTACAATGAGCAGTTCTTC
. | TRBJ1-2 | . | TRBV9 | CASSETGFYGYTF | TGTGCCAGCAGCGAAACAGGGTTCTATGGCTACACCTTC
TRBD2 | TRBJ2-1 | . | TRBV18 | CASSQTSGQSSYNEQFF | TGTGCCAGCTCACAAACTAGCGGGCAGAGCTCCTACAATGAGCAGTTCTTC
. | TRBJ2-7 | once | TRBV4-1 | CASSRLSGHLHEQYF | TGCGCCAGCAGCCGCTTGTCGGGACATCTCCACGAGCAGTACTTC
. | TRBJ2-7 | once | TRBV4-1 | CASSHDRTYEQYF | TGCGCCAGCAGCCACGACCGAACCTACGAGCAGTACTTC
. | TRBJ2-7 | . | TRBV7-6 | CASSGLYSYEQYF | TGTGCCAGCAGCGGCTTGTATTCCTACGAGCAGTACTTC
. | TRBJ2-1 | . | TRBV10-2 | CASSAYDNEQFF | TGCGCCAGCAGTGCTTACGACAATGAGCAGTTCTTC
. | TRBJ2-5 | . | TRBV4-3 | CASSPNRIGPYQETQYF | TGCGCCAGCAGCCCAAATAGGATTGGACCCTACCAAGAGACCCAGTACTTC
TRBD1 | TRBJ2-7 | . | TRBV4-2 | CASSQETGYEQYF | TGTGCCAGCAGCCAGGAGACAGGGTACGAGCAGTACTTC
TRBD2 | TRBJ2-1 | . | TRBV28 | CASSLKWGGVFQLVF | TGTGCCAGCAGTTTGAAATGGGGGGGAGTCTTTCAATTGGTCTTC
. | TRBJ2-7 | . | TRBV7-9 | CASSLAGGPRVHEQYF | TGTGCCAGCAGCTTAGCAGGGGGTCCGAGGGTCCACGAGCAGTACTTC
. | TRBJ2-3 | . | TRBV6-1 | CASSEYRVTTDTQYF | TGTGCCAGCAGTGAGTATAGGGTAACTACAGATACGCAGTATTTT
TRBD2 | TRBJ2-1 | . | TRBV6-5 | CASSYLAGGGNEQFF | TGTGCCAGCAGTTACTTAGCGGGAGGGGGCAATGAGCAGTTCTTC
. | TRBJ2-7 | . | TRBV7-9 | CASSLTGYEQYF | TGTGCCAGCAGCTTAACGGGCTACGAGCAGTACTTC